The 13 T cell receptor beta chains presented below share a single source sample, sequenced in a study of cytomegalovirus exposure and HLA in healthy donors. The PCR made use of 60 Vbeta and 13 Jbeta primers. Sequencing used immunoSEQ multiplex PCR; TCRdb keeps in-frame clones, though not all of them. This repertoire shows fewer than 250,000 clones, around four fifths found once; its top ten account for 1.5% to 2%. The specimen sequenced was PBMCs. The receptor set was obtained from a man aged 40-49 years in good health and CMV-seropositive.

CDR3: CASSPDSGELFF. CDR3 sequence (DNA): TGTGCCAGCAGCCCGGACAGCGGGGAGCTGTTTTTT. This chain connects TRBV5-4 to TRBJ2-2; D perhaps matches TRBD1 (6 bases). Germline loops: CDR1 SGHNT, CDR2 YYREEE (reference sequence). CDR3 length equals 12 residues. V lost 4 bases, J lost 7 bases, and 8 bases lay in between.

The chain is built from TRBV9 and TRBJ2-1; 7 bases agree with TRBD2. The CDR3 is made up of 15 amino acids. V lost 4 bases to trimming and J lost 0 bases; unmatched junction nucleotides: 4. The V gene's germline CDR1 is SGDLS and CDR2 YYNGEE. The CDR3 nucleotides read TGTGCCAGCAGCAAAGCGGGGAGCTCCTACAATGAGCAGTTCTTC. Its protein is CASSKAGSSYNEQFF.

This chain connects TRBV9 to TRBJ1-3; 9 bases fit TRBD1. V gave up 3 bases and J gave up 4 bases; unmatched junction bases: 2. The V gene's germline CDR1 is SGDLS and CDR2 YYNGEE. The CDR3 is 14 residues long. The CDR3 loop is CASSGGTGGNTIYF. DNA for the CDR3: TGTGCCAGCAGCGGGGGGACAGGGGGAAACACCATATATTTT. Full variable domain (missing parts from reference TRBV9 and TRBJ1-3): DSGVTQTPKHLITATGQRVTLRCSPRSGDLSVYWYQQSLDQGLQFLIQYYNGEERAKGNILERFSAQQFPDLHSELNLSSLELGDSALYFCASSGGTGGNTIYFGEGSWLTVV.

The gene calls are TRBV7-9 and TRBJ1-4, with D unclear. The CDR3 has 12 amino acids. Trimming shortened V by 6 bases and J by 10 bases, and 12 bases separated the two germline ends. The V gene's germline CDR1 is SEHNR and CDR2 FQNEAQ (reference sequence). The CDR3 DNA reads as TGTGCCAGCAGTCTCCGCACTGGAAAACTGTTTTTT. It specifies CASSLRTGKLFF.

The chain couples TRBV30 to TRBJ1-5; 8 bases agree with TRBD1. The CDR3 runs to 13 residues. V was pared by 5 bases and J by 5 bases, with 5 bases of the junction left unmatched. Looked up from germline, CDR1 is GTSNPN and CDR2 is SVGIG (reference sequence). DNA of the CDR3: TGTGCCTGGGACAGGGGATTGGATCAGCCCCAGCATTTT. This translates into CAWDRGLDQPQHF.

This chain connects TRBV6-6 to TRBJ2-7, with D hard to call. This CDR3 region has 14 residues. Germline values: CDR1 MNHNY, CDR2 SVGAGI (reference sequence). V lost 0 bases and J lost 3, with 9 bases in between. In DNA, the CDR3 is TGTGCCAGCAGTTACTCGATCCATAGCTACGAGCAGTACTTC. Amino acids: CASSYSIHSYEQYF.

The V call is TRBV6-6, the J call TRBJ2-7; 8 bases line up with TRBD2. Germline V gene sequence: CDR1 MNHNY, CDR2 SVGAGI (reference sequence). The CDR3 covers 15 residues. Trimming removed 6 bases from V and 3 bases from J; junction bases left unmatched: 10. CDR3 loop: CASSSPTLAGYEQYF. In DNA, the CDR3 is TGTGCCAGCAGCTCCCCCACCCTAGCGGGCTACGAGCAGTACTTC.

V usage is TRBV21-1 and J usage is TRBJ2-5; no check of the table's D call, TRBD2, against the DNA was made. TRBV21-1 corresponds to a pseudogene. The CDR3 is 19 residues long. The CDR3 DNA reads TGTGCCAGCAGCAAAGCCTCTCCCGGTCTAGCGGGAGGGGAAGAGACCCAGTACTTC. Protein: CASSKASPGLAGGEETQYF.

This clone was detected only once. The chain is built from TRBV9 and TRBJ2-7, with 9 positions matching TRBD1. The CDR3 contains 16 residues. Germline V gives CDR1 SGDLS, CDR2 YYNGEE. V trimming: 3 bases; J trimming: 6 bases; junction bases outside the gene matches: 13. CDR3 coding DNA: TGTGCCAGCAGCGACACAGGGACAGGGAGGTTAGGCGAGCAGTACTTC. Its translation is CASSDTGTGRLGEQYF.

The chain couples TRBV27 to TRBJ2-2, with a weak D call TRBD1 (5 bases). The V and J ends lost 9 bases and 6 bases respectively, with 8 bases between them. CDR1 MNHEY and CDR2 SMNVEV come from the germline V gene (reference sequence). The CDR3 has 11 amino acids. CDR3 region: CARCRAGELFF. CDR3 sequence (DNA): TGTGCCAGGTGCAGGGCCGGGGAGCTGTTTTTT.

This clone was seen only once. The CDR3 bases are TGCGCCAGCAGCTACGGGACTCTCGGCCCAGATACGCAGTATTTT. Translating gives CASSYGTLGPDTQYF. The rearrangement joins TRBV5-1 to TRBJ2-3; a possible D gene is TRBD2 (6 bases). V dropped 3 bases and J dropped 4 bases, with 15 bases sitting between them. Germline-derived CDR1 and CDR2 are SGHRS and YFSETQ. The CDR3 is 15 amino acids.

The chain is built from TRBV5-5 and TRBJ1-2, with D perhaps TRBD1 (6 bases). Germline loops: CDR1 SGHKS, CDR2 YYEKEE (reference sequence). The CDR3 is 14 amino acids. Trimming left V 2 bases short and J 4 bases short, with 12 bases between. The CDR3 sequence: CASSFGRGSYGYTF. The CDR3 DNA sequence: TGTGCCAGCAGCTTTGGCAGGGGAAGCTATGGCTACACCTTC.

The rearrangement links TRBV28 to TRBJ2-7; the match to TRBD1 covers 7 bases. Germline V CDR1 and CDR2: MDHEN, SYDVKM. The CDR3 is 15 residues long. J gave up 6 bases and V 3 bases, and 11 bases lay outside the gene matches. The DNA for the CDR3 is TGTGCCAGCAGTTTGATCGGACAGGTACCGGGCGAGCAGTACTTC. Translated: CASSLIGQVPGEQYF.